Sequencing of this T cell receptor (beta chain) was carried out in a study of spatial heterogeneity in lung cancer. Time point here: sample taken at primary tumor resection. Trimming stripped 0 bases from V and 4 bases from J, with 13 bases between. This CDR3 region has 15 residues. CDR1 and CDR2 (germline): MNHNS, SASEGT. From the 5' RACE reads, TCRdb called clonotypes with MiXCR, one entry per CDR3 protein. The table includes over 45,000 distinct CDR3 sequences, roughly 5% detected once. The sequences come from PBMCs, collected at surgery. This TCR came from a male donor with early-stage non-small cell lung cancer. The rearrangement joins TRBV6-1 to TRBJ2-7; D perhaps matches TRBD1 (5 bases). The CDR3 protein is CASSEAGVGRYEQYF. The CDR3, as DNA: TGTGCCAGCAGTGAAGCAGGGGTGGGCCGGTACGAGCAGTACTTC.